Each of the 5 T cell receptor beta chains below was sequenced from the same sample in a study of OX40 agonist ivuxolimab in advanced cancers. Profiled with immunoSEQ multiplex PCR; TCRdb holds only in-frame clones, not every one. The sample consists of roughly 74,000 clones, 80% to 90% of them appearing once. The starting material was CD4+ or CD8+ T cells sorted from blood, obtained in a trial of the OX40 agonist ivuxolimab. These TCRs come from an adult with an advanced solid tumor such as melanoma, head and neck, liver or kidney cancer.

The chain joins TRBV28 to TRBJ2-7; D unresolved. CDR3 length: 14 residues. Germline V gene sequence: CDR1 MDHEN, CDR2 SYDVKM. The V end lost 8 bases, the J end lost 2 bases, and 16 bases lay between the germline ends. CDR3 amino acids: CASSSTGYPYEQYF. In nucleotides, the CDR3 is TGTGCCAGCTCCTCTACCGGGTATCCCTACGAGCAGTACTTC.

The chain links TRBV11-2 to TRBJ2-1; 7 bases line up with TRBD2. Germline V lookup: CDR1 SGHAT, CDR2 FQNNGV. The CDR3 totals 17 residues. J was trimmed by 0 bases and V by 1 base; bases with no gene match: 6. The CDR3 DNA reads TGTGCCAGCAGCTTAGGGAGTAGCGGGCGCTCCTACAATGAGCAGTTCTTC. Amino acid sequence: CASSLGSSGRSYNEQFF. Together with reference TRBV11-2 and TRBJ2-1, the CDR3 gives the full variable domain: EAGVAQSPRYKIIEKRQSVAFWCNPISGHATLYWYQQILGQGPKLLIQFQNNGVVDDSQLPKDRFSAERLKGVDSTLKIQPAKLEDSAVYLCASSLGSSGRSYNEQFFGPGTRLTVL.

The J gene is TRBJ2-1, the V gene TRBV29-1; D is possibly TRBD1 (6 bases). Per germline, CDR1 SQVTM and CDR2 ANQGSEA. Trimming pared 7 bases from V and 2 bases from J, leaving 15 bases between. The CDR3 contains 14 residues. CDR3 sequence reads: CSAPTGQTYNEQFF. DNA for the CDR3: TGCAGCGCCCCGACCGGACAGACCTACAATGAGCAGTTCTTC.

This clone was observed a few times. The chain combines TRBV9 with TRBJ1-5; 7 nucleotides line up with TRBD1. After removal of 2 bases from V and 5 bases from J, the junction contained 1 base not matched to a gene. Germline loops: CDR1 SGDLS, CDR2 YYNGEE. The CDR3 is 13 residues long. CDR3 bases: TGTGCCAGCAGCGTGGGACAGTATCAGCCCCAGCATTTT. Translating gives CASSVGQYQPQHF. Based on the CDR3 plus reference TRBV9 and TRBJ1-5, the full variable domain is DSGVTQTPKHLITATGQRVTLRCSPRSGDLSVYWYQQSLDQGLQFLIQYYNGEERAKGNILERFSAQQFPDLHSELNLSSLELGDSALYFCASSVGQYQPQHFGDGTRLSIL.

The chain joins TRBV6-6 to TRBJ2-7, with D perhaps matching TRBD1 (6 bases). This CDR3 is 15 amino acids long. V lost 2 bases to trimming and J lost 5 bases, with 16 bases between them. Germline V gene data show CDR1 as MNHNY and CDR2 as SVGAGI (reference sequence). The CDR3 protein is CASSYNRAVGNEQYF. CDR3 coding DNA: TGTGCCAGCAGTTACAACAGGGCGGTCGGTAACGAGCAGTACTTC.